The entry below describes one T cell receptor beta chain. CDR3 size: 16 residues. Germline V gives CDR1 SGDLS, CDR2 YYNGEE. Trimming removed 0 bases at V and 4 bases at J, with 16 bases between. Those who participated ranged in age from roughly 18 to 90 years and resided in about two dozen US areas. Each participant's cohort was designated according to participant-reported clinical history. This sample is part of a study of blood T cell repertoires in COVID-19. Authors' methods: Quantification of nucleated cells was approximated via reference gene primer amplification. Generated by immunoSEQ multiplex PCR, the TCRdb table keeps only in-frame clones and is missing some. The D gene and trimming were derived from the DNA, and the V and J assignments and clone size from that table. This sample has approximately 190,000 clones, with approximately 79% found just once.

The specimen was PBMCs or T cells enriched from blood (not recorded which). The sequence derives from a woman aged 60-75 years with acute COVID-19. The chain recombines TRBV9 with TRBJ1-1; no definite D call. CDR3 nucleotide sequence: TGTGCCAGCAGCGTAGGCCAAGCCCCTAGTCTCACTGAAGCTTTCTTT. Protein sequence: CASSVGQAPSLTEAFF.